The 12 T cell receptor beta chains below come from one sample, sequenced in a study of T-cell reconstitution after alpha-beta-depleted transplantation in children. Using unique molecular identifiers, the investigators prepared the TCRbeta library. Via MiXCR, TCRdb re-called the PCR reads, giving one row per CDR3 protein. The sample lists about 91,000 distinct CDR3 sequences; approximately 8.4% were seen once. Specimen: PBMCs from the stem cell graft donor, collected from the stem cell graft. Receptor source: a human donor who donated a stem cell graft to a child with congenital amegakaryocytic thrombocytopenia.

In this sample, this clonotype turned up many times. The chain couples TRBV28 to TRBJ2-7; D is possibly TRBD2 (6 bases). Trimming took off 6 bases at V and 3 bases at J, with 15 bases between the two ends. Germline lookup yields CDR1 MDHEN and CDR2 SYDVKM. The CDR3 consists of 14 residues. The CDR3 loop reads CASSPRSGGYEQYF. In nucleotides, the CDR3 is TGTGCCAGCAGCCCCCGGTCCGGGGGCTACGAGCAGTACTTC.

This clonotype was seen at least ten times. V usage is TRBV9 and J usage is TRBJ1-2; the match to TRBD1 covers 10 bases. The CDR3 consists of 14 residues. Germline lookup yields CDR1 SGDLS and CDR2 YYNGEE. Germline trimming cut 2 bases from V and 7 bases from J; bases unmatched to any gene: 5. This chain's CDR3 is CASSVTGGGGGYTF. CDR3 nucleotides: TGTGCCAGCAGCGTGACAGGGGGCGGTGGTGGCTACACCTTC. Together with reference TRBV9 and TRBJ1-2, the CDR3 gives the full variable domain: DSGVTQTPKHLITATGQRVTLRCSPRSGDLSVYWYQQSLDQGLQFLIQYYNGEERAKGNILERFSAQQFPDLHSELNLSSLELGDSALYFCASSVTGGGGGYTFGSGTRLTVV.

In its sample, this clonotype was seen many times. This chain links TRBV12-3 or TRBV12-4 with TRBJ2-3, with unresolved D. V dropped 3 bases and J dropped 3 bases, with 7 bases sitting between them. The CDR3 is 13 residues long. The CDR3 region has the DNA TGTGCCAGCAGTTTCGTCCGGACAGATACGCAGTATTTT. Translating it yields CASSFVRTDTQYF.

In this sample, this clonotype turned up many times. The gene calls are TRBV29-1 and TRBJ2-7; D uncertain. V shed 7 bases and J shed 1 base, with 8 bases lying between them. The CDR3 totals 11 residues. CDR1 SQVTM and CDR2 ANQGSEA come from the germline V gene. The CDR3 DNA reads TGCAGCGGGACGGATTCCTACGAGCAGTACTTC. Residues: CSGTDSYEQYF.

This clonotype was counted ten times or more. V is TRBV3-1 and J is TRBJ2-7; D is ambiguous. This CDR3 has 11 amino acids. V shed 7 bases and J shed 2 bases, with 6 bases lying between them. The V gene's germline CDR1 is LGHDT and CDR2 YNNKEL (reference sequence). Here the CDR3 DNA reads TGTGCCAGCATGGGGACCTACGAGCAGTACTTC. Residues: CASMGTYEQYF.

This clonotype appeared many times. V is TRBV20-1 and J is TRBJ2-3; TRBD2 aligns across 8 bases. V trimming: 1 base; J trimming: 2 bases; junction bases outside the gene matches: 5. From germline, CDR1 is DFQATT and CDR2 SNEGSKA (reference sequence). The CDR3 totals 15 residues. The CDR3 spells CSARAGGPSTDTQYF. Written as DNA, the CDR3 is TGCAGTGCTAGAGCGGGGGGGCCTTCCACAGATACGCAGTATTTT.

This clonotype was observed many times. J is TRBJ2-1 and V is TRBV20-1, with D unresolved. Germline lookup yields CDR1 DFQATT and CDR2 SNEGSKA (reference sequence). V dropped 5 bases and J dropped 5 bases, with 16 bases sitting between them. The CDR3 extends over 14 amino acids. CDR3: CSAPGPLLNNEQFF. Written as DNA, the CDR3 is TGCAGTGCTCCAGGACCGTTGCTAAACAATGAGCAGTTCTTC.

This clonotype was picked up many times. The rearrangement uses TRBV20-1 and TRBJ1-6; D gene ambiguous. CDR1 is DFQATT, CDR2 SNEGSKA, per germline (reference sequence). This CDR3 has 15 amino acids. The V end lost 0 bases, the J end lost 7 bases, and 13 bases lay between the germline ends. The CDR3 here is CSARDLRRSNSPLHF. CDR3 bases: TGCAGTGCTAGAGATCTGAGACGTTCGAATTCACCCCTCCACTTT.

In its sample, this clonotype was seen a few times. The chain joins TRBV20-1 to TRBJ2-5, with a tentative D call TRBD2 (6 bases). The CDR3 extends over 10 amino acids. CDR1 and CDR2 from the germline V gene are DFQATT and SNEGSKA (reference sequence). V lost 3 bases to trimming and J lost 9 bases, with 8 bases between them. The CDR3 nucleotides are TGCAGTGCTAGTTCGGGGGCCCAGTACTTC. Amino acid sequence: CSASSGAQYF.

This clonotype was seen ten or more times. This sequence joins TRBV7-6 and TRBJ2-7, with D maybe TRBD2 (6 bases). CDR1 and CDR2 (germline): SGHVS, FNYEAQ. The CDR3 is 14 amino acids. V was shortened by 3 bases and J by 4 bases, with 13 bases between the two germline ends. CDR3: CASSLDSGPYEQYF. CDR3 DNA: TGTGCCAGCAGCTTGGATAGCGGTCCGTACGAGCAGTACTTC. Using reference TRBV7-6 and TRBJ2-7 for the parts outside the CDR3, the full variable domain is GAGVSQSPRYKVTKRGQDVALRCDPISGHVSLYWYRQALGQGPEFLTYFNYEAQQDKSGLPNDRFSAERPEGSISTLTIQRTEQRDSAMYRCASSLDSGPYEQYFGPGTRLTVT.

This clonotype came up many times. The V call is TRBV5-1, the J call TRBJ2-3, with D tentatively TRBD1 (5 bases). Germline CDR1 reads SGHRS; CDR2 reads YFSETQ. The V gene lost 0 bases and the J gene lost 3 bases, with 11 bases spanning the gap. The CDR3 length is 15 residues. Here the CDR3 DNA reads TGCGCCAGCAGCTTGGTCTTACAGGCGACAGATACGCAGTATTTT. Translation gives CASSLVLQATDTQYF.

This clonotype has a count of ten or more. The V and J genes are TRBV5-1 and TRBJ1-4; D gene ambiguous. The CDR3 runs 14 residues. Germline V gene data show CDR1 as SGHRS and CDR2 as YFSETQ. With 4 bases removed from V and 4 bases from J, the gap between germline ends came to 11 bases. CDR3 coding DNA: TGCGCCAGCAGCCACAGCAACCTTAATGAAAAACTGTTTTTT. Protein sequence: CASSHSNLNEKLFF.